This TCR beta chain was recovered during a study of Ad26.COV2.S vaccination and SARS-CoV-2 variants. The CDR3 runs to 17 residues. V lost 2 bases and J 2 bases, leaving 15 bases between the germline ends. Germline assignment: CDR1 SGHVS and CDR2 FNYEAQ. TCRdb keeps only in-frame clones here, not all; method: immunoSEQ multiplex PCR. The sample holds roughly 700,000 clones; 70% to 90% are singletons and the top ten take about 1.5%. Described treatment: roughly 18 received Ad26.COV2.S at low or high dose, single or two shots; roughly 5 received placebo; per-sample allocation not given. Specimens were obtained on day 63 following the first vaccine or placebo injection.

Sequencing used peripheral blood, obtained in a trial of Ad26.COV2.S vaccine versus placebo. This clonotype was sampled from a person aged 18-65 years who received the Ad26.COV2.S COVID-19 vaccine or a placebo. This rearrangement joins TRBV7-6 to TRBJ1-4; D not resolved. The CDR3 DNA follows: TGTGCCAGCAGCTTAAATCGGAGTAATTGGACTAATGAAAAACTGTTTTTT. Translating gives CASSLNRSNWTNEKLFF.